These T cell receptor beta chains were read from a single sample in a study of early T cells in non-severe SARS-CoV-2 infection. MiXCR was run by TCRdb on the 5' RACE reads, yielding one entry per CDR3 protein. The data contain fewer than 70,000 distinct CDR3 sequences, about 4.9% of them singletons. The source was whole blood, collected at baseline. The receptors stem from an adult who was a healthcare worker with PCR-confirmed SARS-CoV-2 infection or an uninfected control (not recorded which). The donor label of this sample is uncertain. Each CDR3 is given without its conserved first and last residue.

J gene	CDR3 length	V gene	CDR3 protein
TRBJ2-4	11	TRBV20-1	SARGKQGNIQY
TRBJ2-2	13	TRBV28	ASSYPGQGFGELF
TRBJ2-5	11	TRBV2	ASSEGQQETQY
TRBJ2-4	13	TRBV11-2	ASRPAGGAQNIQY
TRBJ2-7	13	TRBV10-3	AISVQRGAGYEQY
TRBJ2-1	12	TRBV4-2	ASSLSGGRGEQF
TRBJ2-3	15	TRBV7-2	ASSLGSSGGPTDTQY
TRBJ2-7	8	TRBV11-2	ASSSTGQY
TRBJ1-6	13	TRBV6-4	ASRSSPINNSPLH
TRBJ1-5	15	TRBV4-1	ASSQAPGRGIDQPQH
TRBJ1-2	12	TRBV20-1	SAGTGTGGRGYT
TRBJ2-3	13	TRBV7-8	ASSLDGKLTDTQY
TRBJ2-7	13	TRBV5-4	ASSLAVGQSYEQY
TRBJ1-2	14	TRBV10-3	AIRDRNKPSNYGYT
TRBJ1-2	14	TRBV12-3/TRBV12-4	ASRSGTGGAGYGYT
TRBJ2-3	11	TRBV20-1	TVRDPRWDTQY
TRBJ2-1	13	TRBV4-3	ASSQDTGGYNEQF
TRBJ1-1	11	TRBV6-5	ASRTDILSWAF
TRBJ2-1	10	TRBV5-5	ASSLGGGAEF
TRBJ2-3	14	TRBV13	ASSSTGTSGTDTQY
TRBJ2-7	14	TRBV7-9	ASSPGPGSRSYEQY
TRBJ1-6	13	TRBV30	AWDSGTGLDSPLH
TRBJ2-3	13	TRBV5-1	ANSYTQRSTDTQY
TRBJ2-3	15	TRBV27	ASSLWDPRGWTDTQY
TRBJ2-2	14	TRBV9	ASSAQRGASTGELF
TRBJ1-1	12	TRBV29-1	SVQRDRGNTEAF
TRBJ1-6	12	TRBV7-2	ASSLGGDNSPLH
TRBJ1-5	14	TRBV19	ASRRGQGRYNQPQH
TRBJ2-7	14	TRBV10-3	AISALDREDPYEQY
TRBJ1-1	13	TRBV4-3	ASSQDAGGFTEAF
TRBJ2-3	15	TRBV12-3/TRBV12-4	ASSSSGLGLATDTQY
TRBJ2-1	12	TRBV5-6	ASSSGTVIHEQF
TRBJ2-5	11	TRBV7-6	ASSQTRVETQY
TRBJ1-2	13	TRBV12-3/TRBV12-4	ASSLRQGANYGYT
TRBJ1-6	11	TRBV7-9	ASSLLMDSPLH
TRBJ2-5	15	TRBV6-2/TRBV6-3	ASSYPRDGQGEETQY
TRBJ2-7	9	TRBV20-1	SASLSYEQY
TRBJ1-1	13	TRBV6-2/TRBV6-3	ASRGRTGWSAEAF
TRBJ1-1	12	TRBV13	ASTRQGVNTEAF
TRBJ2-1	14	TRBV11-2	ASSQQGGGVRSEQF
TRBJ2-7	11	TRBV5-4	ASSSGPIYEQY
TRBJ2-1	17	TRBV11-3	ASSLDPRASGGRRNEQF
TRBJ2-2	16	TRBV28	ASYSLPGQGTNTGELF
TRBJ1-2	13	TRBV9	ASSVDPGGGYGYT
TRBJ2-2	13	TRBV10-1	ASAVAPLGTGELF
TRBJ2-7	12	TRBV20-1	SARRSPSVNEQY
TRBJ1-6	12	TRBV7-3	ASSPGQGGSPLH
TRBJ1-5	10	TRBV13	ASSLGGQPQH
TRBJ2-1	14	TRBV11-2	ASSSTSGVAYNEQF
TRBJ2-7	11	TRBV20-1	SAPTGWSYEQY
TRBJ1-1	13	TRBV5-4	ASSKGTPRNTEAF
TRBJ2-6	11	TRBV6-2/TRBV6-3	ASNPTGANVLT
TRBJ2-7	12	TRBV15	ATSRGSSSYEQY
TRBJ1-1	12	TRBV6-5	ASRSTGMDTEAF